This TCR beta chain was retrieved from a study of blood T cell repertoires in COVID-19. At the level of the study: There were acute and convalescent COVID-19 samples, and they came from the United States, Italy and Spain. T cells, B-cell-depleted T cells, or PBMCs provided the cDNA or gDNA that served as material.

The CDR3 totals 14 residues. Germline CDR1 KGHSH, CDR2 LQKENI. J was trimmed by 3 bases and V by 3 bases; bases with no gene match: 1. Original methodology: Reference gene primer amplification gave nucleated cell count estimates. Sequencing used immunoSEQ multiplex PCR; TCRdb keeps in-frame clones, though not all of them. V and J calls plus clone size are reproduced from that table; the DNA served to infer D and trimming. The sample has about 210,000 clones, 88% seen once; the top ten hold around 1.6%. This chain connects TRBV18 to TRBJ1-4; TRBD1 matches at 7 bases. The source is a man younger than 30 with active or convalescent COVID-19. The source material was peripheral blood. CDR3 sequence (DNA): TGTGCCAGCTCACCGGGACAGCCTAATGAAAAACTGTTTTTT. Protein product: CASSPGQPNEKLFF. Full variable domain (missing parts from reference TRBV18 and TRBJ1-4): NAGVMQNPRHLVRRRGQEARLRCSPMKGHSHVYWYRQLPEEGLKFMVYLQKENIIDESGMPKERFSAEFPKEGPSILRIQQVVRGDSAAYFCASSPGQPNEKLFFGSGTQLSVL.